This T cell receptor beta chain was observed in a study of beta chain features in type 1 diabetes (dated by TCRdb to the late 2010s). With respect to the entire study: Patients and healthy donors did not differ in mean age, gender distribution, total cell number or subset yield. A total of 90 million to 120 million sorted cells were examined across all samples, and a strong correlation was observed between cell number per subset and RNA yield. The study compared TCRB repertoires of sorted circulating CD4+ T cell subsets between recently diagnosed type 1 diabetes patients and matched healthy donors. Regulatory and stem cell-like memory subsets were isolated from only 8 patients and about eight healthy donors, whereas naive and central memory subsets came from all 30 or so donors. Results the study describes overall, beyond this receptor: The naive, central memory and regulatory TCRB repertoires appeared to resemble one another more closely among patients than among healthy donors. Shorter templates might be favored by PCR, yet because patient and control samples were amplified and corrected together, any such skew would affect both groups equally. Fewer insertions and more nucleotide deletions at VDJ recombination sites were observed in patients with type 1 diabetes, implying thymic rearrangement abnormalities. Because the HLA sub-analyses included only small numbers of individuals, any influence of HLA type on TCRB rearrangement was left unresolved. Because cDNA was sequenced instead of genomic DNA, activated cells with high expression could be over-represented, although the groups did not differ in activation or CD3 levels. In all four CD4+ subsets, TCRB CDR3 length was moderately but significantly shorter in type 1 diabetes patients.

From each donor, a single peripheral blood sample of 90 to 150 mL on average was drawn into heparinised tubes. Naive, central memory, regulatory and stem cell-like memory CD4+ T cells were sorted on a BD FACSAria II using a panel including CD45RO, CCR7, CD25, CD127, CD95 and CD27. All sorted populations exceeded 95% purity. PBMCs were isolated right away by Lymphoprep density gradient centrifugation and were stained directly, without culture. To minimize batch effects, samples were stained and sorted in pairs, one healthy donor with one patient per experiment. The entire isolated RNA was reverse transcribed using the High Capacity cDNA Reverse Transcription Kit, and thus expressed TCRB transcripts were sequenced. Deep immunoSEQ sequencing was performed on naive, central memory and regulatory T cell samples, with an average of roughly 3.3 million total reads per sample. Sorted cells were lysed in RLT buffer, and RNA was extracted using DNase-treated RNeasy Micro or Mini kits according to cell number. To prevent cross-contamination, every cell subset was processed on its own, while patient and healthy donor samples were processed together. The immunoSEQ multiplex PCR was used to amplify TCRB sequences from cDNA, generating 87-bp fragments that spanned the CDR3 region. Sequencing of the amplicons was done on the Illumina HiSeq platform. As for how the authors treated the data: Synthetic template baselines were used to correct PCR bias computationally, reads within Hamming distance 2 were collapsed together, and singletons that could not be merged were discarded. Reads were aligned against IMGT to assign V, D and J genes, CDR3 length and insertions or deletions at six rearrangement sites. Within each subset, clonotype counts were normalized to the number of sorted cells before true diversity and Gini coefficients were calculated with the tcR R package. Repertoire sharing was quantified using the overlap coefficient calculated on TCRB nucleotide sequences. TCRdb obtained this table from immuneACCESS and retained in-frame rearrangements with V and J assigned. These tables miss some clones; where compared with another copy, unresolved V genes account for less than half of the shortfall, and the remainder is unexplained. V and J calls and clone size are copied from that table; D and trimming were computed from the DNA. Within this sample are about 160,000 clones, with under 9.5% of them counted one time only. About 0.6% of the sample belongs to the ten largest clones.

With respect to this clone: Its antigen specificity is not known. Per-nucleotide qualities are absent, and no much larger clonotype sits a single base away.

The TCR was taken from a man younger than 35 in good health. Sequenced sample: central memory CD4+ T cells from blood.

The base sequence is TGTGCCAGCAGTGCCTATATATCAGATACGCAGTATTTT. Translated, this is CASSAYISDTQYF. This chain joins TRBV6-5 to TRBJ2-3; no confident D gene assignment can be made. The CDR3 contains 13 residues, cysteine and phenylalanine counted. Of all the DNA, just the CDR3 is kept, 39 bases in frame from base 1. For CDR1 and CDR2, the germline V gene lists MNHEY and SVGAGI. Between the V and J ends, shortened by 5 bases and 4 bases respectively, the junction contains 10 bases.